These 26 T cell receptor beta chains were sequenced from one sample in a study of cytomegalovirus exposure and HLA in healthy donors listed by TCRdb under 2017. Library preparation used the immunoSEQ multiplex PCR assay. For the multiplex PCR, a mixture combining 60 forward primers for TCR Vbeta segments and 13 reverse primers for TCR Jbeta segments was used. Drawn from immuneACCESS, this table holds only the in-frame rearrangements with V and J called that TCRdb kept. Clones are partly lost; checked studies trace under half to an unresolved V gene and leave the rest unexplained. This sample is represented by 100,000 or so clones; nearly 80% of them were singletons. The leading ten clones occupy around 4.3% of the sample. What was sequenced was PBMCs. These receptors all stem from a woman aged 40 to 55 in good health and CMV-seropositive.

J is TRBJ2-2 and V is TRBV28; possible D gene TRBD1, 6 bases. The CDR3 contains 17 residues. Per germline, CDR1 MDHEN and CDR2 SYDVKM. V gave up 2 bases and J gave up 5 bases, with 18 bases separating them. The CDR3 DNA follows: TGTGCCAGCAGTTTAACCGGCCAGATACAGGGAACCGGGGAGCTGTTTTTT. Translation: CASSLTGQIQGTGELFF.

This clone was observed many times. V is TRBV4-2 and J is TRBJ2-1, with D possibly matching TRBD1 (5 bases). The CDR3 spans 17 residues. V lost 1 base and J 4 bases, leaving 17 bases between the germline ends. The germline CDR1 and CDR2 sequences are LGHNA and YNFKEQ. Written as DNA, the CDR3 is TGTGCCAGCAGCCAAGCTTCTCGACAGCGCGGATACAATGAGCAGTTCTTC. Its translation: CASSQASRQRGYNEQFF.

This clone has a handful of counts. The chain has TRBV7-2 and TRBJ2-2; 9 nucleotides match TRBD2. The CDR3 runs to 18 residues. Germline loops: CDR1 SGHTA, CDR2 FQGNSA. The V segment lost 5 bases and the J segment 4 bases; nucleotides outside the gene matches: 14. CDR3 residues: CASSPEVLAGGPTGELFF. CDR3 bases: TGTGCCAGCAGCCCGGAAGTCCTTGCGGGAGGGCCCACCGGGGAGCTGTTTTTT.

The rearrangement links TRBV27 to TRBJ2-3; D not certain. From germline, CDR1 is MNHEY and CDR2 SMNVEV (reference sequence). V lost 5 bases and J lost 3, with 6 bases in between. The CDR3 spans 12 residues. CDR3 protein: CASSRLTDTQYF. The DNA for the CDR3 is TGTGCCAGCAGTCGACTGACAGATACGCAGTATTTT.

This clone appeared a single time. The chain has TRBV7-3 and TRBJ1-1; maybe TRBD1 (5 bases). Germline loops: CDR1 SGHTA, CDR2 FQGTGA. Between the trimmed V and J ends, which lost 5 bases and 1 base, there was a span of 8 bases. This CDR3 has 13 amino acids. CDR3 residues: CASSPGGNTEAFF. CDR3 sequence (DNA): TGTGCCAGCAGCCCCGGGGGGAACACTGAAGCTTTCTTT.

The rearrangement joins TRBV28 to TRBJ2-7, with D tentatively TRBD2 (6 bases). Germline CDR1 is MDHEN and CDR2 is SYDVKM. V lost 6 bases to trimming and J lost 2 bases, with 14 bases between them. The CDR3 covers 14 residues. CDR3 in DNA: TGTGCCAGCAGAAGAGGAGGGCAGGCCTACGAGCAGTACTTC. Its protein is CASRRGGQAYEQYF.

This sequence joins TRBV28 and TRBJ2-7; 7 bases align to TRBD2. CDR3 length equals 15 residues. The ends lost 6 bases at V and 0 bases at J; junction bases unmatched: 8. In germline, CDR1 is MDHEN, CDR2 SYDVKM. CDR3 region: CASRPVAGPSYEQYF. The DNA of the CDR3 is TGTGCCAGCAGACCAGTAGCGGGCCCCTCCTACGAGCAGTACTTC.

This chain joins TRBV2 and TRBJ2-3; D perhaps matches TRBD2 (6 bases). Germline lookup yields CDR1 SNHLY and CDR2 FYNNEI. Trimming shortened V by 9 bases and J by 5 bases, and 9 bases separated the two germline ends. The CDR3 has 11 residues. The CDR3 sequence is CARLARDTQYF. As DNA, the CDR3 is TGTGCCAGACTAGCCCGAGATACGCAGTATTTT.

J is TRBJ2-3 and V is TRBV25-1; tentative D call: TRBD2 (6 bases). The V end was cut by 4 bases, the J end by 6 bases, with 11 bases between. The CDR3 contains 13 residues. Germline lookup yields CDR1 MGHDK and CDR2 SYGVNS. Here the CDR3 reads CASSGREWDTQYF. The CDR3 DNA reads as TGTGCCAGCAGTGGACGGGAGTGGGATACGCAGTATTTT. Supplemented by reference TRBV25-1 and TRBJ2-3, the full variable domain reads EADIYQTPRYLVIGTGKKITLECSQTMGHDKMYWYQQDPGMELHLIHYSYGVNSTEKGDLSSESTVSRIRTEHFPLTLESARPSHTSQYLCASSGREWDTQYFGPGTRLTVL.

This chain connects TRBV2 to TRBJ1-1; TRBD1 matches at 7 bases. Unmatched junction bases numbered 11, after V lost 4 bases and J lost 0 bases. Germline CDR1 reads SNHLY; CDR2 reads FYNNEI. The CDR3 extends over 17 amino acids. CDR3 residues: CASSGKDRRLMNTEAFF. CDR3 nucleotides: TGTGCCAGCAGTGGAAAGGACAGGCGCCTTATGAACACTGAAGCTTTCTTT.

The chain employs TRBV15 and TRBJ2-5, with 7 bases fitting TRBD2. The CDR3 runs to 13 residues. The germline gives CDR1 LNHNV, CDR2 YYDKDF (reference sequence). V shed 3 bases, J shed 4 bases, and the junction held 2 bases outside the gene matches. CDR3 sequence: CATSSLAGETQYF. The CDR3 bases are TGTGCCACCAGCAGTTTAGCGGGAGAGACCCAGTACTTC.

The chain is built from TRBV7-2 and TRBJ2-6; D remains ambiguous. CDR1 and CDR2 (germline): SGHTA, FQGNSA. The V end lost 1 base, the J end lost 3 bases, and 16 bases lay between the germline ends. The CDR3 is 18 residues long. This CDR3 is CASSLVRGWRGGANVLTF. CDR3 DNA: TGTGCCAGCAGCTTAGTAAGAGGATGGCGAGGTGGGGCCAACGTCCTGACTTTC.

The chain recombines TRBV11-2 with TRBJ2-7; no reliable D call. The V end was cut by 3 bases, the J end by 4 bases, with 10 bases between. Germline assignment: CDR1 SGHAT and CDR2 FQNNGV. This CDR3 spans 13 amino acids. The CDR3 DNA follows: TGTGCCAGCAGCTTGGAGCTTACTTACGAGCAGTACTTC. Its protein product is CASSLELTYEQYF.

This clone was found once. The J gene is TRBJ2-5, the V gene TRBV9, with D maybe TRBD1 (6 bases). Germline V gives CDR1 SGDLS, CDR2 YYNGEE. The V and J ends lost 2 bases and 5 bases respectively, with 16 bases between them. CDR3 length equals 15 residues. The CDR3 DNA is TGTGCCAGCAGCGTTACACAGGGAAGCTTTGAGACCCAGTACTTC. It codes for CASSVTQGSFETQYF.

The CDR3 DNA sequence: TGTGCCAGCTCACGACCGGGGACAGCCACAGATACGCAGTATTTT. Residues: CASSRPGTATDTQYF. The chain combines TRBV18 with TRBJ2-3; 7 bases line up with TRBD1. Germline CDR1 and CDR2: KGHSH and LQKENI. This CDR3 region has 15 residues. Trimming took 4 bases from V and 2 from J; bases not matched to a gene: 6.

This chain connects TRBV10-1 to TRBJ2-7; tentative D call: TRBD1 (6 bases). Germline CDR1 reads WNHNN; CDR2 reads SYGVQD (reference sequence). The V end lost 10 bases, the J end lost 4 bases, and 11 bases lay between the germline ends. The CDR3 consists of 11 residues. The CDR3 DNA sequence: TGCGCCAAGGGGACAACGTACGAGCAGTACTTC. Translation: CAKGTTYEQYF.

The CDR3: CASSQSVLAGGHGQFF. CDR3 nucleotide sequence: TGCGCCAGCAGTCAATCGGTACTAGCGGGAGGGCATGGGCAGTTCTTC. The chain has TRBV23-1 and TRBJ2-1, with 13 bases identical to TRBD2. TRBV23-1 is known as an ORF, though its function is uncertain. This CDR3 region has 16 residues. Trimming took 0 bases from V and 12 from J; bases not matched to a gene: 8.

The J gene is TRBJ1-1, the V gene TRBV15; the match to TRBD1 covers 7 bases. Germline V gene sequence: CDR1 LNHNV, CDR2 YYDKDF (reference sequence). The CDR3 runs 15 residues. V shed 5 bases and J 5 bases; nucleotides not matched to a gene: 11. Written as DNA, the CDR3 is TGTGCCACCAGCCCCCAACCGACAGGGAGGACTGAAGCTTTCTTT. Translated, it gives CATSPQPTGRTEAFF.

The J gene is TRBJ2-2, the V gene TRBV5-6; maybe TRBD2 (6 bases). V was trimmed by 1 base and J by 3 bases, leaving 7 bases between them. The CDR3 contains 14 residues. CDR1 is SGHDT, CDR2 YYEEEE, per germline. The CDR3 loop reads CASSLTGDTGELFF. The CDR3 nucleotides are TGTGCCAGCAGCTTGACGGGGGACACCGGGGAGCTGTTTTTT.

This clone has a single count. The chain recombines TRBV19 with TRBJ1-2; 8 bases match TRBD1. The CDR3 extends over 16 amino acids. The trim removed 1 base at V and 5 bases at J, leaving 9 bases unmatched. The germline V gene encodes CDR1 LNHDA and CDR2 SQIVND (reference sequence). CDR3 residues: CASSIGQTGEAYGYTF. In nucleotides, the CDR3 is TGTGCCAGTAGTATAGGGCAGACAGGGGAAGCGTATGGCTACACCTTC.

This clone was observed a single time. CDR3 protein: CASSVLNRGRETQYF. CDR3 in DNA: TGTGCCAGCAGTGTACTCAACAGGGGTCGCGAGACCCAGTACTTC. The V call is TRBV27, the J call TRBJ2-5, with 7 bases fitting TRBD1. V lost 5 bases and J lost 5; bases outside the gene matches: 11. Germline V CDR1 and CDR2: MNHEY, SMNVEV (reference sequence). The CDR3 totals 15 residues.

V is TRBV6-5 and J is TRBJ2-7, with 7 nucleotides matching TRBD1. This CDR3 is built from 14 residues. The ends lost 7 bases at V and 4 bases at J; junction bases unmatched: 10. Germline lookup yields CDR1 MNHEY and CDR2 SVGAGI. The CDR3 loop is CASTKGALVYEQYF. The DNA for the CDR3 is TGTGCCAGCACCAAGGGGGCGCTTGTTTACGAGCAGTACTTC.

This chain joins TRBV27 and TRBJ2-3, with D tentatively TRBD2 (6 bases). Germline CDR1 is MNHEY and CDR2 is SMNVEV (reference sequence). The CDR3 runs 13 residues. V was shortened by 6 bases and J by 4 bases, with 11 bases between the two germline ends. CDR3 sequence: CASSPREPDTQYF. CDR3 nucleotides: TGTGCCAGCAGCCCGCGGGAACCAGATACGCAGTATTTT.

This clone was seen ten or more times. V usage is TRBV5-4 and J usage is TRBJ2-7; 8 nucleotides agree with TRBD1. CDR1 is SGHNT and CDR2 is YYREEE in the germline V gene (reference sequence). The CDR3 loop spans 14 amino acids. V gave up 9 bases and J gave up 1 base; unmatched junction bases: 9. The CDR3 region has the DNA TGTGCCACTAGGACACAGGGGGAATCCTACGAGCAGTACTTC. It codes for CATRTQGESYEQYF.

The chain employs TRBV30 and TRBJ2-2; D not resolved. Trimming pared 0 bases from V and 0 bases from J, leaving 8 bases between. CDR3 size: 15 residues. Germline CDR1 reads GTSNPN; CDR2 reads SVGIG (reference sequence). CDR3 sequence reads: CAWSVYTTNTGELFF. The CDR3 region has the DNA TGTGCCTGGAGTGTATACACGACGAACACCGGGGAGCTGTTTTTT.

The J gene is TRBJ1-1, the V gene TRBV5-1; D is unresolved. CDR3 length: 14 amino acids. The V end lost 3 bases, the J end lost 2 bases, and 11 bases lay between the germline ends. Per the germline V gene, CDR1 is SGHRS and CDR2 is YFSETQ. The CDR3, as DNA: TGCGCCAGCAGCTCAGCGGGGAGTAACACTGAAGCTTTCTTT. Protein product: CASSSAGSNTEAFF. Supplemented by reference TRBV5-1 and TRBJ1-1, the full variable domain reads KAGVTQTPRYLIKTRGQQVTLSCSPISGHRSVSWYQQTPGQGLQFLFEYFSETQRNKGNFPGRFSGRQFSNSRSEMNVSTLELGDSALYLCASSSAGSNTEAFFGQGTRLTVV.